This T cell receptor (beta chain) was profiled in a study of cytomegalovirus exposure and HLA in healthy donors. Overall study results and limits: Later work showed greater clonal expansion in HLA-associated TCR beta chains than in equally common others. A later analysis linked a missense variant in DCLRE1C to the trimming of TCR beta V and J genes.

Primers included in the PCR were 60 Vbeta and 13 Jbeta primers. Method: immunoSEQ multiplex PCR; TCRdb's copy keeps in-frame clones and lacks some. The profile shows over 85,000 clones, around 71% of them singletons. For this clone: What it binds is unknown.

The sequence was obtained from a man aged 30 to 45 in good health and CMV-seronegative. The sequenced material came from PBMCs.

The CDR3 loop reads CASSTDRDRQPQHF. The CDR3 DNA sequence: TGTGCCAGCAGTACAGACAGGGATCGTCAGCCCCAGCATTTT. This rearrangement joins TRBV28 to TRBJ1-5; 7 nucleotides line up with TRBD1. Per germline, CDR1 MDHEN and CDR2 SYDVKM. The CDR3 is 14 residues long. V lost 5 bases, J lost 6 bases, and 7 bases stayed unmatched.